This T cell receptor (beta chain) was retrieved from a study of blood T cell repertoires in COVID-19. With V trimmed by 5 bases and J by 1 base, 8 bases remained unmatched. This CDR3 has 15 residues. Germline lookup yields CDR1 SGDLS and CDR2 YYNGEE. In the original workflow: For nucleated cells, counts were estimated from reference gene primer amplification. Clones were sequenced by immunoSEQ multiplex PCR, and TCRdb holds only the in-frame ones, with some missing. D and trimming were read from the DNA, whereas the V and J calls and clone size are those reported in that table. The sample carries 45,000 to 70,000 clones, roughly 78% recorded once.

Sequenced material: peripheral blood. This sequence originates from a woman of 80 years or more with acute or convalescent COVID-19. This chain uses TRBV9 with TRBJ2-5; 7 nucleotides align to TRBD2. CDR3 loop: CASSAGLAAQETQYF. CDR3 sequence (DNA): TGTGCCAGCAGTGCTGGGCTAGCGGCCCAAGAGACCCAGTACTTC.